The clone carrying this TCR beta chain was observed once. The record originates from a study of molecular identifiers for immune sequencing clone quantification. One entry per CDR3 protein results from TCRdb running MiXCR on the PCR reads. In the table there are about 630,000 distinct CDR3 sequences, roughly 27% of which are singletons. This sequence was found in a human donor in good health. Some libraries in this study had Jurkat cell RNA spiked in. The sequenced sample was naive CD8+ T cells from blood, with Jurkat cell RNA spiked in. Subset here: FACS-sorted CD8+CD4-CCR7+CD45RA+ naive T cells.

CDR3 in amino acids: CASSKAGADYNQPQHF. In DNA, the CDR3 is TGTGCCAGCAGCAAGGCGGGGGCTGATTACAATCAGCCCCAGCATTTT. The chain couples TRBV6-2 or TRBV6-3 to TRBJ1-5; perhaps TRBD1 as D (6 bases). Germline assignment: CDR1 MNHEY and CDR2 SVGEGT. The V and J ends lost 6 bases and 3 bases respectively, with 18 bases between them. The CDR3 contains 16 residues.